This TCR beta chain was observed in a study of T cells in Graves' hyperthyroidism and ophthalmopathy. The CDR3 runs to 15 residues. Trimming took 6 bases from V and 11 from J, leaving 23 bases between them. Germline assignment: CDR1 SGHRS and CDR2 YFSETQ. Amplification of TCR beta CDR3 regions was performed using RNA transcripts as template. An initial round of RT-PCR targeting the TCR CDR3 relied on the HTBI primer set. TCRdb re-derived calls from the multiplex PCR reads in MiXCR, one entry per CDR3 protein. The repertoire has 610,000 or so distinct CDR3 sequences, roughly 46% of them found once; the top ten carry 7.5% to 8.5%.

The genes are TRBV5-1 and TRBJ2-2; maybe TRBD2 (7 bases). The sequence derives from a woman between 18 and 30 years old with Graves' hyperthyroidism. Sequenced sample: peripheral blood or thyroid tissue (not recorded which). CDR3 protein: CASIKGEGYDGELFF. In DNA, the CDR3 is TGCGCCAGCATCAAGGGGGAGGGTTACGACGGTGAGCTGTTTTTT.